This T cell receptor (beta chain) was recovered during a study of blood T cell repertoires in COVID-19 (dated by TCRdb to 2019 to 2021). Describing the broader study: Samples from collaborators originated in the United States, Italy and Spain and spanned both the acute and convalescent phases of COVID-19. Samples came from the ongoing ImmuneRACE study (first 160 participants) plus 1,254 subjects from 6 global collaborators. The repertoires were released in a freely available public database intended as a resource for research on the immune response to SARS-CoV-2. The prospective study material was composed of cDNA or gDNA derived from T cells, B-cell-depleted T cells, or PBMCs. Where available, HLA class I and class II types were taken from metadata supplied by the sample provider and were not determined by assay-based typing. A de-identified subject ID, COVID-19 status, age in years and sex were almost always included in the sample metadata. Deeply sampled blood TCRbeta repertoires from subjects exposed to, actively infected with, or recovered from COVID-19 were included in the dataset.

Collaborating institutions collected whole blood in K2EDTA tubes following their own protocols. Collaborator samples were shipped for TCRbeta analysis as frozen whole blood, isolated PBMCs, or DNA extracted from either sample type. TCRbeta CDR3 regions were amplified from genomic DNA using the immunoSEQ Assay, a bias-controlled multiplex PCR. In the source study's methods: Nucleated cell counts per sample were estimated from amplification of reference gene primers within the assay. Sequence reads were collapsed and filtered to measure the absolute abundance of every unique TCRbeta CDR3 rearrangement. For each sample, productive Simpson clonality was calculated as the square root of Simpson's diversity index across productive rearrangements. The table comes from immuneACCESS by way of TCRdb, which keeps in-frame sequences with V and J called. Part of the clones is missing from these tables; in studies checked, under half for an unresolved V gene and the rest for unknown reasons. The D gene and trimming were derived from the DNA, and the V and J assignments and clone size from that table. In this sample the table shows about 130,000 clones, around 85% of which occur a single time. The ten largest account for about 18% of the sample.

In regard to this clone: Its antigen is currently not known. One base away there is no much larger clone; base qualities are not given.

The germline V gene (reference sequence) gives CDR1 as MNHEY and CDR2 as SMNVEV. The CDR3 runs 14 residues from the cysteine to the phenylalanine. Just the 42-base CDR3 DNA is kept, in frame starting at base 1. Here V drops 4 bases and J drops 6 bases, and the junction holds 8 bases not matched to any gene. Study-level results and caveats: The quantity of clinical and demographic metadata differed by source and by participant and was supplied without curation.

This TCR was recovered from a woman aged 80 or older with acute or convalescent COVID-19. The sequence links TRBV27 to TRBJ1-2; the central 7 bases match TRBD1. Sequenced sample: peripheral blood. CDR3 loop: CASSWTGDRDGYTF. The nucleotide sequence is TGTGCCAGCAGTTGGACAGGTGATAGAGATGGCTACACCTTC.